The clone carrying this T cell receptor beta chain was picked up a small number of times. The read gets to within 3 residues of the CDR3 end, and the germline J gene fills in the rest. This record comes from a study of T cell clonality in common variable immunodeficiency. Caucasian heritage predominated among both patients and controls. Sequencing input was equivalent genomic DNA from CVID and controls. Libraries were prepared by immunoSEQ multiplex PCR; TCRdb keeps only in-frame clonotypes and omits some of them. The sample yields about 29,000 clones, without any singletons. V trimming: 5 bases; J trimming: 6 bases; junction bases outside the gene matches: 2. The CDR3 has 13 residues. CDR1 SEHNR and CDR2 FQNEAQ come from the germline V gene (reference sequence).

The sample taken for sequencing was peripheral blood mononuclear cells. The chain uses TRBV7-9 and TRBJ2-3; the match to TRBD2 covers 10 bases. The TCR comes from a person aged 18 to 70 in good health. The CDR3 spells CASSTGLADTQYF. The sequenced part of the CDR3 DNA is TGTGCCAGCAGCACGGGACTAGCGGATACG.